This TCR beta chain comes out of a study of blood T cells in healthy people across ages. Comment on this clonotype: Its antigen is unidentified.

Next came a second PCR, run for roughly 6 to 11 cycles, which used a sample-barcoded 5' primer along with a J-beta primer mix. One entry per CDR3 protein, called by TCRdb with MiXCR from the 5' RACE reads. The sample includes more than 1,000,000 distinct CDR3 sequences, about 23% of them seen just once. The CDR3 consists of 12 residues. Findings and limits, study-wide: Diversity figures derived from one million T cells were judged to underestimate the true value.

Donors ranged from roughly 6 to 100 years old and were healthy Caucasians in Russia. These data were also filed under a second study, of T cells of mothers and their children. That report notes: Every mother supplied over 9.5 million TCR beta CDR3 reads and every child 2.5 million to 3.5 million. Inherited differences only slightly affect thymic shaping of TCR recombination output.

This clonotype originated in a girl aged 2-10 years in good health. The sample consisted of blood. The rearrangement links TRBV21-1 to TRBJ2-3. TRBV21-1 is a pseudogene segment. The CDR3 DNA follows: TGTGCCTCCCACCGAATAAAGGATACGCAGTATTTT. Amino acids: CASHRIKDTQYF.